This T cell receptor (beta chain) is from a study of cytomegalovirus exposure and HLA in healthy donors. Study conclusions and caveats: TRBV6-2, TRBV6-3 and some other V segments were unresolvable in 87-base-pair reads. The study labeled approximately 150 TCR beta chains cytomegalovirus-associated.

The CDR3 spans 13 residues. Germline assignment: CDR1 MDHEN and CDR2 SYDVKM. V was trimmed by 5 bases and J by 5 bases, leaving 10 bases between them. This PCR relied on a set of 60 Vbeta primers and 13 Jbeta primers. TCRdb keeps only in-frame clones here, not all; method: immunoSEQ multiplex PCR. This sample yields some 100,000 clones, of which 85% to 90% are seen a single time; about 3.9% belongs to the top ten. For this clone: Its antigen is as yet unknown.

This chain joins TRBV28 and TRBJ1-5; D unresolved. The receptor was derived from a young man in good health and CMV-seronegative. The sample was PBMCs. The CDR3 sequence is CASSLDSDQPQHF. CDR3 nucleotide sequence: TGTGCCAGCAGTCTTGACTCGGATCAGCCCCAGCATTTT.